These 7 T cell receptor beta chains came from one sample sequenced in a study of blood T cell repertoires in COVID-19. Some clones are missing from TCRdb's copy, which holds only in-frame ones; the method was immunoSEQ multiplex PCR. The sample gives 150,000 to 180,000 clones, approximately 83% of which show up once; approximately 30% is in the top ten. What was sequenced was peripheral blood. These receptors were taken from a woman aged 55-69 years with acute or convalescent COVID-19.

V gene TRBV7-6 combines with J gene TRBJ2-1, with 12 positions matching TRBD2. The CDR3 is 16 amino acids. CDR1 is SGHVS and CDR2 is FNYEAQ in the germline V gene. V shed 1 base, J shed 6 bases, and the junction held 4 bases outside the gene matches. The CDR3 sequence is CASSLGASGGANEQFF. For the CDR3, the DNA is TGTGCCAGCAGCTTAGGGGCTAGCGGGGGGGCCAATGAGCAGTTCTTC.

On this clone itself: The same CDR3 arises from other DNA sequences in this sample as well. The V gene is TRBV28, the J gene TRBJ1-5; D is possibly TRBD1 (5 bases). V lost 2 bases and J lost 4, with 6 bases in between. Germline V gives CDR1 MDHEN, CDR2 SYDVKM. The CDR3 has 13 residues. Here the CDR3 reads CASSLRTNQPQHF. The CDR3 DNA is TGTGCCAGCAGTTTAAGGACAAATCAGCCCCAGCATTTT.

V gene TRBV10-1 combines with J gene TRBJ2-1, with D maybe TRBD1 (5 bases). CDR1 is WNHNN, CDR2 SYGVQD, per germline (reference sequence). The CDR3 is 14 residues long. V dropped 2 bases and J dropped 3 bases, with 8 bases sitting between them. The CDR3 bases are TGCGCCAGCAGTGAGGGGGCGCGCTACAATGAGCAGTTCTTC. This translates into CASSEGARYNEQFF.

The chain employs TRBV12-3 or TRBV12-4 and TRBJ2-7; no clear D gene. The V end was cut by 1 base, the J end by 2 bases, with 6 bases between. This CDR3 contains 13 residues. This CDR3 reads CASSLDSTYEQYF. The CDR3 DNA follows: TGTGCCAGCAGTTTAGACAGTACCTACGAGCAGTACTTC.

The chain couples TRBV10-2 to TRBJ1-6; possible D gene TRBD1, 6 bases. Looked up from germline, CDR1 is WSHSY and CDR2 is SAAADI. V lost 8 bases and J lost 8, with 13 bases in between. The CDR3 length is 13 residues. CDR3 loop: CASGANRDSPLHF. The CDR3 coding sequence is TGCGCCAGCGGAGCCAACAGGGATTCACCCCTCCACTTT.

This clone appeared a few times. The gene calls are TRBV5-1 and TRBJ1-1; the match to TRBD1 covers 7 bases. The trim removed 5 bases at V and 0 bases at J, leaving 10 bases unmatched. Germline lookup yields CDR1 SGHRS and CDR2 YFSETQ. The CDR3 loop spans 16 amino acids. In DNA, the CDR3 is TGCGCCAGCAGTTCAGGACAGGTTCAAGTGAACACTGAAGCTTTCTTT. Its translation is CASSSGQVQVNTEAFF.

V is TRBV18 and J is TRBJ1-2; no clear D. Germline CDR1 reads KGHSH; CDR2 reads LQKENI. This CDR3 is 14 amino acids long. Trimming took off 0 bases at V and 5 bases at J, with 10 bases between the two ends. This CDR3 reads CASSPPVQSYGYTF. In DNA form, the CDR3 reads TGTGCCAGCTCACCACCGGTACAGTCGTATGGCTACACCTTC.